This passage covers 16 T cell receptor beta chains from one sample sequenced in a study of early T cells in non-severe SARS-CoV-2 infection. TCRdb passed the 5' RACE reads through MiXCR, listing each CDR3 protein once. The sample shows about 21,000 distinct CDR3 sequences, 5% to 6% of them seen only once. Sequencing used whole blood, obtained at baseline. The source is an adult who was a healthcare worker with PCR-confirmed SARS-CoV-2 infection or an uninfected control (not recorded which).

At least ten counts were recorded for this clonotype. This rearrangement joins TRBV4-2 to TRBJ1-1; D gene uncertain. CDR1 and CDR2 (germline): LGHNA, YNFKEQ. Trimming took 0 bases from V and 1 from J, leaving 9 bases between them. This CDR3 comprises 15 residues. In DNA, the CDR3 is TGTGCCAGCAGCCAAGATGACGGCTCGAACACTGAAGCTTTCTTT. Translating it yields CASSQDDGSNTEAFF.

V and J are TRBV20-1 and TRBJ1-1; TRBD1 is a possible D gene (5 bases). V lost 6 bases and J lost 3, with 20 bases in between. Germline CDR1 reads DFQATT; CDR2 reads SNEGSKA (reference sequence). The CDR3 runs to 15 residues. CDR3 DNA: TGCAGTGCGCCCCGGGACTGGCGAATGGACACTGAAGCTTTCTTT. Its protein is CSAPRDWRMDTEAFF.

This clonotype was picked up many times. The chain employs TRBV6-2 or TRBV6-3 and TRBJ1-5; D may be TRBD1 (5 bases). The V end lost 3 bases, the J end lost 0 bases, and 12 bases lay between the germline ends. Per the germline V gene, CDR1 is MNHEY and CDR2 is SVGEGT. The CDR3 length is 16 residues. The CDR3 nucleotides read TGTGCCAGCAGTTATTGGGCAGGGTATAGCAATCAGCCCCAGCATTTT. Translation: CASSYWAGYSNQPQHF.

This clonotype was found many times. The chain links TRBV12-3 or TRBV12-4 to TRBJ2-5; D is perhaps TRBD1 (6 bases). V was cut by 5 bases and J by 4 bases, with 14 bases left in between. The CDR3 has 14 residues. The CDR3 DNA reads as TGTGCCAGCAGTCCCGACAGGCGTGGAGAGACCCAGTACTTC. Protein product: CASSPDRRGETQYF.

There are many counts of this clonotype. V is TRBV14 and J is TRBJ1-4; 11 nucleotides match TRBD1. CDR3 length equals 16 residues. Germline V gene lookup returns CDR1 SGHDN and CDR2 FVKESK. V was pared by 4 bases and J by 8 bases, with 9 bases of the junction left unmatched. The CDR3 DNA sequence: TGTGCCAGCAGCCCCTGGACAGGGGGCGTGAGGGAAAAACTGTTTTTT. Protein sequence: CASSPWTGGVREKLFF.

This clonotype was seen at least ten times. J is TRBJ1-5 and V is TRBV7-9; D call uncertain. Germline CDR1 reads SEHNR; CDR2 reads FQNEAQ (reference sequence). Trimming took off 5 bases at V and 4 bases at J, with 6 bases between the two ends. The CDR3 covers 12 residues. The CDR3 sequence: CASSAPNQPQHF. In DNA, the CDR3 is TGTGCCAGCAGCGCCCCAAATCAGCCCCAGCATTTT.

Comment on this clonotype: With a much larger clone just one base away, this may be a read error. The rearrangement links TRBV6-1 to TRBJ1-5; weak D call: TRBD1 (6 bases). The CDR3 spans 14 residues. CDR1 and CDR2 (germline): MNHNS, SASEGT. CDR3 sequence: CVSRDRRGNQPQHF. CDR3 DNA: TGTGTCAGCAGAGACAGGAGAGGCAATCAGCCCCAGCATTTT.

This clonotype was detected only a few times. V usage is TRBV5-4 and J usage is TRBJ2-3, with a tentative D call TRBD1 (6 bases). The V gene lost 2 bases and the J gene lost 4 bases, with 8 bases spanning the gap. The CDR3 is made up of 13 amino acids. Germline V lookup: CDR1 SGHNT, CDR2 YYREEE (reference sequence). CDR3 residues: CASSLQGPDTQYF. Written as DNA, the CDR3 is TGTGCCAGCAGCTTACAGGGCCCAGATACGCAGTATTTT.

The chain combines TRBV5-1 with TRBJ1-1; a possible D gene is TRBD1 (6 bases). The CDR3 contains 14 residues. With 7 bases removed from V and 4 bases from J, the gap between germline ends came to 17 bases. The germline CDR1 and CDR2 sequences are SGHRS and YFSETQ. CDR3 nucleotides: TGCGCCAGCGCCCTGGGGGGGGCATTCACTGAAGCTTTCTTT. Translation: CASALGGAFTEAFF.

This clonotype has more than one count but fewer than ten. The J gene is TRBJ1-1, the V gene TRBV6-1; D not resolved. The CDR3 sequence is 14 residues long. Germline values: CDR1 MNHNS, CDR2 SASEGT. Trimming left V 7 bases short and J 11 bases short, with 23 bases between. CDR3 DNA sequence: TGTGCCAGCAATGGAAGAGATCCGAGGGTGAACGCTTTCTTT. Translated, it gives CASNGRDPRVNAFF.

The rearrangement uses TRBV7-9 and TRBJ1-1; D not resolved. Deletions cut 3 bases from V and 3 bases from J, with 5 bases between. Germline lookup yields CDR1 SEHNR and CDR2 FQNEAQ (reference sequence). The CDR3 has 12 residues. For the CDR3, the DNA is TGTGCCAGCAGCTTTGTCCACACTGAAGCTTTCTTT. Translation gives CASSFVHTEAFF.

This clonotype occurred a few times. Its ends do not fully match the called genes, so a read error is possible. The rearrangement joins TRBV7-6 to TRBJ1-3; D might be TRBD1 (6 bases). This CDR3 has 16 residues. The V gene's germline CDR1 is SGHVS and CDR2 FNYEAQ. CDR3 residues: CASSLWRDNSENTIYF. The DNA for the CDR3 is TGTGCCAGCAGCTTGTGGAGGGACAACTCTGAAAACACCATATATTTT.

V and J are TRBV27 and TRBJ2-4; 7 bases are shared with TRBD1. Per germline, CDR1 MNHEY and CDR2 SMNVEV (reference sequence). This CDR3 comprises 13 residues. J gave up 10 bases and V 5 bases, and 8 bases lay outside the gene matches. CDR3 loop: CASSPPTGQIQYF. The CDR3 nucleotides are TGTGCCAGCAGTCCACCCACGGGACAGATTCAGTACTTC.

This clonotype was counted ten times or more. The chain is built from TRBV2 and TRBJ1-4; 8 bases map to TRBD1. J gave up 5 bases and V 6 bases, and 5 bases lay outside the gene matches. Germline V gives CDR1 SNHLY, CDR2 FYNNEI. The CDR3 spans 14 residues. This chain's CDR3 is CASRRDRTNEKLFF. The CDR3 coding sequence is TGTGCCAGCAGGAGGGACAGGACGAATGAAAAACTGTTTTTT.

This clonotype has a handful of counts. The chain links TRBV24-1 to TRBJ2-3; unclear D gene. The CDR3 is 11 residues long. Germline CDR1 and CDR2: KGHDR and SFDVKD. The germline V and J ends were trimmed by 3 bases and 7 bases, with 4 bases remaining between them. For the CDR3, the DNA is TGTGCCACCAGTGATATATATACGCAGTATTTT. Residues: CATSDIYTQYF.

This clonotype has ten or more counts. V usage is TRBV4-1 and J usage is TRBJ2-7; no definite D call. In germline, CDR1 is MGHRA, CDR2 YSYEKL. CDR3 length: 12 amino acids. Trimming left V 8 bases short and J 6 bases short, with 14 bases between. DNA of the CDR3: TGCGCCAGCGGCGACGGCCTTGTCGAGCAGTACTTC. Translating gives CASGDGLVEQYF.